The 10 T cell receptor beta chains presented below share a single source sample, sequenced in a study of early T cells in non-severe SARS-CoV-2 infection. TCRdb independently ran MiXCR on the 5' RACE reads; one entry per CDR3 protein. The sample consists of 34,000 or so distinct CDR3 sequences, 8% to 9.5% of them appearing once. The source material was whole blood. The source is an adult who was a healthcare worker with PCR-confirmed SARS-CoV-2 infection or an uninfected control (not recorded which).

There are many counts of this clonotype. The chain joins TRBV27 to TRBJ2-3; 8 nucleotides match TRBD2. Germline CDR1 is MNHEY and CDR2 is SMNVEV (reference sequence). V shed 3 bases and J 0 bases; nucleotides not matched to a gene: 11. The CDR3 loop spans 18 amino acids. CDR3 protein: CASSFMRGAPFSTDTQYF. In nucleotides, the CDR3 is TGTGCCAGCAGTTTTATGCGGGGGGCGCCCTTTAGCACAGATACGCAGTATTTT.

The chain has TRBV6-2 or TRBV6-3 and TRBJ2-1; 8 bases match TRBD1. The J segment lost 3 bases and the V segment lost 7 bases, leaving 5 bases of the junction unmatched. The CDR3 covers 14 residues. Germline CDR1 MNHEY, CDR2 SVGEGT. Here the CDR3 reads CASITGTGYNEQFF. The CDR3 DNA sequence: TGTGCCAGCATTACCGGGACAGGCTACAATGAGCAGTTCTTC.

This clonotype appeared many times. V is TRBV6-2 or TRBV6-3 and J is TRBJ1-6; TRBD1 might be the D (6 bases). Germline CDR1 reads MNHEY; CDR2 reads SVGEGT. This CDR3 region has 16 residues. V lost 6 bases to trimming and J lost 4 bases, with 16 bases between them. The CDR3 sequence is CASRTTYGQYNSPLHF. CDR3 coding DNA: TGTGCCAGCAGAACAACCTACGGACAGTATAATTCACCCCTCCACTTT.

This clonotype turned up a few times. CDR3 sequence (DNA): TGTGCCAGCAAACAGTCGACCCCCACTGAAGCTTTCTTT. It codes for CASKQSTPTEAFF. The genes are TRBV27 and TRBJ1-1; D unresolved. Trimming pared 7 bases from V and 4 bases from J, leaving 13 bases between. Germline values: CDR1 MNHEY, CDR2 SMNVEV (reference sequence). The CDR3 length is 13 residues.

The chain uses TRBV5-8 and TRBJ2-7; possibly TRBD1 or TRBD2 for D (6 bases each). Germline V gene lookup returns CDR1 SGHTS and CDR2 YDEGEE. The CDR3 is 17 amino acids. Deletions cut 2 bases from V and 7 bases from J, with 25 bases between. CDR3 in DNA: TGTGCCAGCAGCTTCACCCGGGGGCGGGACTGGTCGGGTGAGCAGTACTTC. This gives the protein CASSFTRGRDWSGEQYF. The variable domain in full, completed from reference TRBV5-8 and TRBJ2-7, reads EAGVTQSPTHLIKTRGQQATLRCSPISGHTSVYWYQQALGLGLQFLLWYDEGEERNRGNFPPRFSGRQFPNYSSELNVNALELEDSALYLCASSFTRGRDWSGEQYFGPGTRLTVT.

This clonotype has a count of ten or more. The chain is built from TRBV29-1 and TRBJ1-2; D unclear. Germline loops: CDR1 SQVTM, CDR2 ANQGSEA. The CDR3 runs to 10 residues. Trimming left V 2 bases short and J 6 bases short, with 4 bases between. The CDR3 reads CSVESDGYTF. The CDR3 DNA reads as TGCAGCGTTGAATCTGATGGCTACACCTTC.

The chain uses TRBV29-1 and TRBJ1-3, with D uncertain. CDR3 size: 13 residues. The germline V and J ends were trimmed by 4 bases and 9 bases, with 16 bases remaining between them. Germline V lookup: CDR1 SQVTM, CDR2 ANQGSEA. The CDR3 spells CSVVIVNGGTIYF. For the CDR3, the DNA is TGCAGCGTTGTTATCGTCAACGGAGGCACCATATATTTT.

Ten or more counts support this clonotype. This rearrangement joins TRBV20-1 to TRBJ1-2; TRBD1 agrees at 7 bases. The CDR3 contains 15 residues. V gave up 4 bases and J gave up 1 base; unmatched junction bases: 9. Germline lookup yields CDR1 DFQATT and CDR2 SNEGSKA (reference sequence). CDR3: CSAIRGDRSNYGYTF. The CDR3 DNA sequence: TGCAGTGCTATTCGAGGGGACAGAAGTAACTATGGCTACACCTTC.

In its sample, this clonotype was seen many times. The V and J genes are TRBV11-3 and TRBJ2-3; D possibly corresponds to TRBD1 (6 bases). The V gene's germline CDR1 is SGHNT and CDR2 YENEEA. The CDR3 runs to 14 residues. V was clipped by 5 bases and J by 4 bases, with 13 bases between them. The CDR3 protein is CASSKQGSSDTQYF. The CDR3, as DNA: TGTGCCAGCAGCAAACAGGGTTCTTCAGATACGCAGTATTTT.

The chain uses TRBV9 and TRBJ1-6; tentatively, D is TRBD1 (5 bases). This CDR3 has 14 residues. The V end was cut by 0 bases, the J end by 10 bases, with 11 bases between. The germline V gene has CDR1 SGDLS and CDR2 YYNGEE. The CDR3 DNA follows: TGTGCCAGCAGCGTAGGACGCAGGGACTCACCCCTCCACTTT. It is translated as CASSVGRRDSPLHF.